A single sample is the source of the 15 T cell receptor beta chains below, sequenced in a study of blood T cells in healthy people across ages. Through a sample-barcoded 5' primer and a J-beta primer mix, a second PCR was run for roughly 6 to 12 cycles. TCRdb re-derived calls from the 5' RACE reads in MiXCR, one entry per CDR3 protein. The sample lists some 940,000 distinct CDR3 sequences, almost 30% occurring once. These same data were also listed under a study on T cells of mothers and their children.

Sequencing was done on a sample of blood. These receptors all come from a woman aged 40 to 50 in good health.

The sample holds a few counts of this clonotype. The chain links TRBV29-1 to TRBJ1-5, with D tentatively TRBD1 (5 bases). Germline V gene sequence: CDR1 SQVTM, CDR2 ANQGSEA. V was trimmed by 5 bases and J by 3 bases, leaving 11 bases between them. CDR3 length: 13 amino acids. The CDR3 sequence is CSVQTVPNQPQHF. CDR3 nucleotide sequence: TGCAGCGTTCAGACAGTCCCCAATCAGCCCCAGCATTTT.

This clonotype was found a few times. The chain joins TRBV6-2 or TRBV6-3 to TRBJ1-5, with TRBD1 matching over 10 bases. V was clipped by 0 bases and J by 2 bases; unmatched bases: 1. CDR3 length: 16 residues. The germline V gene has CDR1 MNHEY and CDR2 SVGEGT. This chain's CDR3 is CASSYSGTGGNQPQHF. The CDR3 DNA is TGTGCCAGCAGTTACTCCGGGACAGGGGGCAATCAGCCCCAGCATTTT.

This clonotype was observed at least ten times. The chain recombines TRBV7-9 with TRBJ2-3; possible D gene TRBD1, 5 bases. The CDR3 spans 16 residues. Trimming left V 5 bases short and J 0 bases short, with 15 bases between. CDR1 and CDR2 from the germline V gene are SEHNR and FQNEAQ (reference sequence). The CDR3 sequence: CASSHGHRASTDTQYF. The CDR3 bases are TGTGCCAGCAGCCACGGACACCGAGCTAGCACAGATACGCAGTATTTT.

As for this clonotype: The junction and the germline gene differ at one end; a read error may be behind it. This chain uses TRBV27 with TRBJ1-2; 8 bases agree with TRBD1. The CDR3 spans 15 residues. In germline, CDR1 is MNHEY, CDR2 SMNVEV (reference sequence). CDR3 region: CASSLSGQGMYGYTF. CDR3 coding DNA: TGTGCCAGCAGTCTATCTGGACAGGGAATGTATGGCTACACCTTC.

This clonotype was recorded at least ten times. The chain couples TRBV12-3 or TRBV12-4 to TRBJ2-5; 10 nucleotides match TRBD1. The CDR3 totals 14 residues. The junction had 3 bases not matched to a gene; V was cut back by 6 bases and J by 2 bases. In DNA form, the CDR3 reads TGTGCCAGCAGAACGGGACAGGGGCAAGAGACCCAGTACTTC. This translates into CASRTGQGQETQYF.

This clonotype was picked up a small number of times. CDR3 in amino acids: CASSLEGLLAKNIQYF. CDR3 nucleotides: TGTGCCAGTAGTCTCGAAGGTCTGCTAGCCAAAAACATTCAGTACTTC. The chain uses TRBV19 and TRBJ2-4; D ambiguous. The CDR3 runs 16 residues. Germline V gene sequence: CDR1 LNHDA, CDR2 SQIVND (reference sequence). The ends were cut back, 5 bases at V and 0 bases at J, with 14 bases in the middle.

The CDR3 coding sequence is TGTGCCAGCACCGACTACAGGGGGCGTGACTATGGCTACACCTTC. Translating it yields CASTDYRGRDYGYTF. The genes are TRBV6-6 and TRBJ1-2, with 9 bases identical to TRBD1. CDR1 MNHNY and CDR2 SVGAGI come from the germline V gene (reference sequence). V was clipped by 7 bases and J by 3 bases; unmatched bases: 9. This CDR3 has 15 amino acids.

With regard to this clonotype: The junction does not match germline at one end; this may be a read error. This chain connects TRBV7-2 to TRBJ2-1; D is unresolved. The CDR3 loop spans 13 amino acids. Germline values: CDR1 SGHTA, CDR2 FQGNSA. This chain's CDR3 is CTSSLRLPHERFF. The CDR3, as DNA: TGTACCAGCAGCTTACGACTGCCTCACGAGCGGTTCTTC.

This clonotype came up many times. This CDR3 is CASSYMWSSYNEQFF. The CDR3 DNA follows: TGTGCCAGCAGTTACATGTGGAGCTCCTACAATGAGCAGTTCTTC. This chain connects TRBV6-5 to TRBJ2-1; D call uncertain. The CDR3 consists of 15 residues. Trimming took 2 bases from V and 0 from J, leaving 8 bases between them. The germline gives CDR1 MNHEY, CDR2 SVGAGI.

V gene TRBV15 combines with J gene TRBJ2-2, with D maybe TRBD1 (7 bases). Trimming took 1 base from V and 1 from J, leaving 13 bases between them. The CDR3 covers 17 residues. Germline loops: CDR1 LNHNV, CDR2 YYDKDF (reference sequence). This chain's CDR3 is CATSRAQGGGNTGELFF. In DNA, the CDR3 is TGTGCCACCAGCAGAGCTCAGGGGGGAGGGAACACCGGGGAGCTGTTTTTT.

This clonotype was recorded many times. This sequence joins TRBV29-1 and TRBJ1-2, with 7 nucleotides matching TRBD1. The CDR3 has 14 residues. J was trimmed by 3 bases and V by 6 bases; bases with no gene match: 10. Per the germline V gene, CDR1 is SQVTM and CDR2 is ANQGSEA. CDR3 region: CSVDPGQADYGYTF. The CDR3, as DNA: TGCAGCGTCGATCCCGGACAGGCGGACTATGGCTACACCTTC.

Many counts were recorded for this clonotype. This chain joins TRBV28 and TRBJ2-7, with D unclear. The CDR3 totals 12 residues. The germline V and J ends were trimmed by 6 bases and 2 bases, with 8 bases remaining between them. CDR1 MDHEN and CDR2 SYDVKM come from the germline V gene. In DNA, the CDR3 is TGTGCCAGCAGGAGATCAACCTACGAGCAGTACTTC. Encoded protein: CASRRSTYEQYF.

The table lists this clonotype with many counts. The rearrangement uses TRBV24-1 and TRBJ2-1; tentatively, D is TRBD1 (5 bases). The germline CDR1 and CDR2 sequences are KGHDR and SFDVKD. V was shortened by 5 bases and J by 3 bases, with 7 bases between the two germline ends. There are 13 residues in the CDR3. CDR3 DNA sequence: TGTGCCACCAGTGTTCAGGGCTACAATGAGCAGTTCTTC. Translated: CATSVQGYNEQFF.

J is TRBJ2-3 and V is TRBV20-1; 8 bases align to TRBD2. Losses at the gene ends were 0 bases for V and 7 bases for J; bases not matched to a gene: 9. Germline V gives CDR1 DFQATT, CDR2 SNEGSKA (reference sequence). The CDR3 runs 15 residues. CDR3 protein: CSARERGGQGNTQYF. The CDR3 bases are TGCAGTGCTAGAGAACGGGGGGGCCAGGGGAATACGCAGTATTTT.

Points on this clonotype: One end of the junction does not line up with germline, which may come from a read error. V gene TRBV27 combines with J gene TRBJ2-2; 10 nucleotides line up with TRBD1. The CDR3 consists of 19 residues. CDR1 is MNHEY and CDR2 is SMNVEV in the germline V gene (reference sequence). CDR3 in DNA: TGTGCCAGCAGTTTATTGGTACGGGGGGGACAGGGGAACCCCGGGGAGCTGTTTTTT. Translating gives CASSLLVRGGQGNPGELFF.